This T cell receptor (beta chain) was captured by sequencing in a study of post-analysis software for immune sequencing data. Study-wide points: TRBV5-6, TRBV5-1 and TRBV20-1 were among roughly five TRBV segments more frequent in patients than controls. When the samples were clustered directly with F measure, those that had been prepared in the same batch showed strong co-clustering. The study found significantly lower normalized Chao1 diversity in multiple sclerosis patients than in controls.

Trimming stripped 4 bases from V and 11 bases from J, with 20 bases between. The CDR3 extends over 14 amino acids. CDR1 and CDR2 from the germline V gene are MNHEY and SVGAGI. Unique molecular identifiers had been added to the TCR beta cDNA libraries. The authors obtained approximately 540,000 cDNA molecules from roughly 1 to 10 million T cells. One entry per CDR3 protein, called by TCRdb with MiXCR from the PCR reads. The sample carries hundreds of thousands of distinct CDR3 sequences, roughly 27% recorded once. This clonotype has just a few counts. Its antigen is as yet unknown. This TCR was recovered from a girl aged 10-17 years with multiple sclerosis. Specimen: blood. J is TRBJ1-1 and V is TRBV6-5; tentative D call: TRBD1 (5 bases). CDR3 DNA sequence: TGTGCCAGCAGTTCGGCACCCGGGACGGCGACGGCTTTCTTT. This translates into CASSSAPGTATAFF.